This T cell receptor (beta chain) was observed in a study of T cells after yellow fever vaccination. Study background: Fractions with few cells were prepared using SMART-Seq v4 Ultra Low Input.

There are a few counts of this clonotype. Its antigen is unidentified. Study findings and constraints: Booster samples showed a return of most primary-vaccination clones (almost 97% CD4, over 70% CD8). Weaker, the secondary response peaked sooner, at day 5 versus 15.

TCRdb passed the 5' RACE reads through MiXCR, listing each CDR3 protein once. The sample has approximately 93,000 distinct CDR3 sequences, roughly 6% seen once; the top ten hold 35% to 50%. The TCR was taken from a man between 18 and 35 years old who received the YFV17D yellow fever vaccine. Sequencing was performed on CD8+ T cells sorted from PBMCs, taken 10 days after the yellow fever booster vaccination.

CDR3 residues: CASSLQGNEAFF. As DNA, the CDR3 is TGTGCCAGCAGTTTACAGGGTAATGAAGCTTTCTTT. The chain uses TRBV12-3 or TRBV12-4 and TRBJ1-1; possible D gene TRBD1, 5 bases. Deletions cut 2 bases from V and 7 bases from J, with 8 bases between. The CDR3 extends over 12 amino acids.